A selection of T cell receptor beta chains follows, all from one sample in a study of blood T cell repertoires in COVID-19. Profiling relied on immunoSEQ multiplex PCR, and the TCRdb table lists in-frame clones only, not all of them. This sample has roughly 400,000 clones, with 88% found just once. The sample taken for sequencing was PBMCs or T cells enriched from blood (not recorded which). All receptors derive from a woman between 40 and 55 years old with acute COVID-19. The CDR3 runs from the conserved cysteine through the conserved F or W. The D gene is left open where the match is weak. Only part of the rows carry a size: once, few, many, or a class if the clone is expanded.

J: TRBJ2-7; V: TRBV30; D: .; size: .; CDR3: CAWSEVPRGEQYF; DNA: TGTGCCTGGAGTGAAGTGCCTAGAGGCGAGCAGTACTTC
J: TRBJ1-2; V: TRBV11-2; D: TRBD1; size: .; CDR3: CASSLPWDRGNYGYTF; DNA: TGTGCCAGCAGCCTACCGTGGGACAGGGGCAACTATGGCTACACCTTC
J: TRBJ2-5; V: TRBV6-5; D: TRBD2; size: once; CDR3: CASSFGGAEETQYF; DNA: TGTGCCAGCAGTTTCGGGGGGGCCGAGGAGACCCAGTACTTC
J: TRBJ1-2; V: TRBV6-5; D: .; size: few; CDR3: CASTGTTPYGYTF; DNA: TGTGCCAGCACTGGGACAACCCCCTATGGCTACACCTTC
J: TRBJ1-2; V: TRBV5-1; D: .; size: .; CDR3: CASSLGTGNGYTF; DNA: TGCGCCAGCAGCTTGGGTACAGGGAATGGCTACACCTTC
J: TRBJ1-3; V: TRBV15; D: .; size: .; CDR3: CATSGLRGNTIYF; DNA: TGTGCCACCAGCGGGCTTCGGGGAAACACCATATATTTT
J: TRBJ2-3; V: TRBV7-9; D: TRBD1; size: .; CDR3: CASSFGQGEEDTQYF; DNA: TGTGCCAGCAGCTTCGGACAGGGGGAGGAAGATACGCAGTATTTT
J: TRBJ1-4; V: TRBV3-1/TRBV3-2; D: .; size: .; CDR3: CASSRGSGASEKLFF; DNA: TGTGCCAGCAGCCGGGGGTCAGGGGCTAGTGAAAAACTGTTTTTT
J: TRBJ2-5; V: TRBV5-1; D: TRBD1; size: once; CDR3: CASSLTTGGRETQYF; DNA: TGCGCCAGCAGCTTGACAACAGGGGGCCGGGAGACCCAGTACTTC
J: TRBJ2-5; V: TRBV5-5; D: .; size: .; CDR3: CASSGGGETQYF; DNA: TGTGCCAGCAGTGGCGGCGGAGAGACCCAGTACTTC
J: TRBJ2-6; V: TRBV5-1; D: .; size: few; CDR3: CASSEQGGANVLTF; DNA: TGCGCCAGCAGCGAGCAGGGTGGGGCCAACGTCCTGACTTTC
J: TRBJ2-3; V: TRBV4-2; D: TRBD2; size: .; CDR3: CASSQPLAGLAPDTQYF; DNA: TGTGCCAGCAGCCAACCCCTAGCGGGGCTGGCCCCTGATACGCAGTATTTT
J: TRBJ2-4; V: TRBV15; D: .; size: .; CDR3: CATSRDYFEGGNIQYF; DNA: TGTGCCACCAGCAGAGATTATTTTGAGGGCGGGAACATTCAGTACTTC
J: TRBJ2-7; V: TRBV5-1; D: TRBD1; size: .; CDR3: CASSLLPPGQGYEQYF; DNA: TGCGCCAGCAGCTTGCTCCCCCCGGGACAGGGGTACGAGCAGTACTTC
J: TRBJ1-5; V: TRBV7-8; D: TRBD1; size: .; CDR3: CASSGTGQGWDQPQHF; DNA: TGTGCCAGCAGCGGAACGGGACAGGGATGGGATCAGCCCCAGCATTTT
J: TRBJ1-2; V: TRBV30; D: TRBD1; size: .; CDR3: CAWSATGTPYYGYTF; DNA: TGTGCCTGGAGCGCGACAGGGACCCCCTACTATGGCTACACCTTC
J: TRBJ2-7; V: TRBV10-3; D: TRBD2; size: .; CDR3: CATTRLAGVEQYF; DNA: TGTGCCACGACCCGACTAGCGGGGGTAGAGCAGTACTTC
J: TRBJ1-1; V: TRBV2; D: .; size: .; CDR3: CASSGAYEAFF; DNA: TGTGCCAGCAGCGGTGCGTATGAAGCTTTCTTT
J: TRBJ1-2; V: TRBV19; D: .; size: .; CDR3: CASIPRVTLNYGYTF; DNA: TGTGCCAGTATCCCCCGGGTCACGTTAAACTATGGCTACACCTTC
J: TRBJ1-6; V: TRBV7-2; D: .; size: .; CDR3: CASSIRQSSSYNSPLHF; DNA: TGTGCCAGCAGCATACGACAGTCGAGCTCCTATAATTCACCCCTCCACTTT
J: TRBJ1-2; V: TRBV18; D: TRBD1; size: .; CDR3: CASSPPGQGEHGYTF; DNA: TGTGCCAGCTCACCCCCGGGACAGGGGGAACATGGCTACACCTTC
J: TRBJ2-5; V: TRBV5-1; D: TRBD1; size: .; CDR3: CASSGTGGRETQYF; DNA: TGCGCCAGCAGTGGGACAGGGGGCCGAGAGACCCAGTACTTC
J: TRBJ1-2; V: TRBV19; D: TRBD1; size: .; CDR3: CASREEDGTGSGYTF; DNA: TGTGCCAGTAGGGAAGAGGACGGGACAGGGTCCGGCTACACCTTC
J: TRBJ1-5; V: TRBV19; D: .; size: .; CDR3: CASSPQDGDNQPQHF; DNA: TGTGCCAGTAGTCCACAGGACGGCGACAATCAGCCCCAGCATTTT
J: TRBJ1-1; V: TRBV6-9; D: TRBD1; size: .; CDR3: CASSSRGRDTEAFF; DNA: TGTGCCAGCAGTTCCAGGGGGCGGGACACTGAAGCTTTCTTT
J: TRBJ2-3; V: TRBV19; D: .; size: .; CDR3: CASSVYTDTQYF; DNA: TGTGCCAGTAGTGTATATACAGATACGCAGTATTTT
J: TRBJ1-1; V: TRBV9; D: TRBD1; size: .; CDR3: CASSARDRLNTEAFF; DNA: TGTGCCAGCAGCGCCCGGGACAGACTGAACACTGAAGCTTTCTTT
J: TRBJ1-2; V: TRBV19; D: .; size: .; CDR3: CASTRRDILYGYTF; DNA: TGTGCCAGTACCCGCCGGGACATACTATATGGCTACACCTTC